This entry lists 23 T cell receptor beta chains sequenced from one sample in a study of molecular identifiers for immune sequencing clone quantification. TCRdb analysed the PCR reads with MiXCR anew, one entry per CDR3 protein. The sample lists about half a million distinct CDR3 sequences, about a fifth occurring once. The sequenced sample consisted of naive CD8+ T cells from blood, with Jurkat cell RNA spiked in. As to subset: FACS-sorted CD8+CD4-CCR7+CD45RA+ naive T cells. Receptor source: a human donor in good health. Some libraries in this study had Jurkat cell RNA spiked in.

About this clonotype: This may be a read error: a much more frequent sequence differs by one nucleotide. J is TRBJ2-7 and V is TRBV7-6, with D unclear. V lost 0 bases and J 4 bases, leaving 13 bases between the germline ends. The germline V gene has CDR1 SGHVS and CDR2 FNYEAQ. The CDR3 runs to 15 residues. The CDR3: CASSLAAGPIYEQYF. CDR3 sequence (DNA): TGTGCCAGCAGCTTAGCGGCAGGCCCGATATACGAGCAGTACTTC.

This clonotype turned up a few times. This chain uses TRBV18 with TRBJ2-1, with D possibly matching TRBD1 (5 bases). The CDR3 covers 13 residues. Germline CDR1 KGHSH, CDR2 LQKENI. V shed 6 bases and J shed 2 bases, with 8 bases lying between them. The CDR3 sequence is CASSKGTYNEQFF. For the CDR3, the DNA is TGTGCCAGCTCCAAGGGGACCTACAATGAGCAGTTCTTC.

J is TRBJ2-7 and V is TRBV27, with D maybe TRBD2 (5 bases). The CDR3 spans 16 residues. Trimming took 0 bases from V and 0 from J, leaving 12 bases between them. Germline V gene data show CDR1 as MNHEY and CDR2 as SMNVEV (reference sequence). CDR3 nucleotides: TGTGCCAGCAGTTTATCTCCGGGGAGAGGCTCCTACGAGCAGTACTTC. It codes for CASSLSPGRGSYEQYF.

The sample holds many counts of this clonotype. In DNA form, the CDR3 reads TGTGCCACCAGCAGAGACAGGGGGCAGCCCCAGCATTTT. Translated: CATSRDRGQPQHF. The genes are TRBV15 and TRBJ1-5; 7 nucleotides align to TRBD1. CDR1 LNHNV and CDR2 YYDKDF come from the germline V gene (reference sequence). V trimming: 0 bases; J trimming: 7 bases; junction bases outside the gene matches: 0. The CDR3 contains 13 residues.

This clonotype occurred many times. This chain uses TRBV7-6 with TRBJ2-2; TRBD1 aligns across 12 bases. The CDR3 loop spans 16 amino acids. V shed 5 bases and J 5 bases; nucleotides not matched to a gene: 6. The V gene's germline CDR1 is SGHVS and CDR2 FNYEAQ. The CDR3 DNA follows: TGTGCCAGCAGCACCGGGACAGGGGGCTTTACCGGGGAGCTGTTTTTT. It yields the protein CASSTGTGGFTGELFF.

As DNA, the CDR3 is TGTGCCAGCACGGGACTAGCGGGGGGGGCCCTTTTGGATACGCAGTATTTT. Residues: CASTGLAGGALLDTQYF. The genes are TRBV27 and TRBJ2-3, with TRBD2 matching 16 bases. Germline lookup yields CDR1 MNHEY and CDR2 SMNVEV (reference sequence). The CDR3 totals 17 residues. V dropped 7 bases and J dropped 6; count of bases not matched to a gene: 10.

This clonotype appeared many times. The genes are TRBV12-3 or TRBV12-4 and TRBJ2-3; D might be TRBD2 (6 bases). V lost 5 bases to trimming and J lost 5 bases, with 14 bases between them. This CDR3 is 14 amino acids long. The CDR3 sequence: CASSPGGLGDTQYF. Written as DNA, the CDR3 is TGTGCCAGCAGTCCTGGAGGGCTGGGAGATACGCAGTATTTT.

The sample holds one count of this clonotype. This may come from a read error, since a much larger clone is one base off. The chain links TRBV28 to TRBJ2-7, with D possibly TRBD1 on 5 matching bases. This CDR3 comprises 14 residues. The germline V gene has CDR1 MDHEN and CDR2 SYDVKM. The CDR3, as DNA: TGTGCCGGCAGTTTAGTGACAGTACCGTACGAGCAGTACTTC. This translates into CAGSLVTVPYEQYF.

The rearrangement uses TRBV4-1 and TRBJ2-7; TRBD1 aligns across 8 bases. The CDR3 covers 15 residues. Looked up from germline, CDR1 is MGHRA and CDR2 is YSYEKL. V lost 5 bases to trimming and J lost 7 bases; unmatched junction nucleotides: 13. This CDR3 reads CASSMDRVSYNEQYF. The DNA of the CDR3 is TGCGCCAGCAGCATGGACAGGGTGTCCTACAATGAGCAGTACTTC.

In regard to this clonotype: Being one base from a much bigger clone, this may be a read error. The V gene is TRBV4-1, the J gene TRBJ2-1; 8 bases align to TRBD2. The germline V gene has CDR1 MGHRA and CDR2 YSYEKL. This CDR3 region has 14 residues. Written as DNA, the CDR3 is TGCGCCAGCAGCCGAGTTAGCGGGAATAATGGGCAGTTCTTC. Protein sequence: CASSRVSGNNGQFF.

V and J are TRBV5-1 and TRBJ2-2; D is undetermined. Trimming left V 5 bases short and J 4 bases short, with 12 bases between. From germline, CDR1 is SGHRS and CDR2 YFSETQ. The CDR3 runs to 14 residues. The CDR3 nucleotides read TGCGCCAGCAGGGTGGCGCCGGGCACCGGGGAGCTGTTTTTT. Its protein is CASRVAPGTGELFF. The full variable domain, its missing parts supplied by reference TRBV5-1 and TRBJ2-2, is KAGVTQTPRYLIKTRGQQVTLSCSPISGHRSVSWYQQTPGQGLQFLFEYFSETQRNKGNFPGRFSGRQFSNSRSEMNVSTLELGDSALYLCASRVAPGTGELFFGEGSRLTVL.

This clonotype has more than one count but fewer than ten. The chain links TRBV19 to TRBJ1-1, with 8 nucleotides matching TRBD1. The J segment lost 4 bases and the V segment lost 8 bases, leaving 9 bases of the junction unmatched. The germline V gene encodes CDR1 LNHDA and CDR2 SQIVND (reference sequence). The CDR3 covers 14 residues. CDR3 nucleotide sequence: TGTGCCAGTTTTCCCACCGACAGGGGCACTGAAGCTTTCTTT. Translated, it gives CASFPTDRGTEAFF.

This clonotype occurred many times. The rearrangement uses TRBV13 and TRBJ2-3; D not resolved. This CDR3 is built from 14 residues. Germline CDR1 is PRHDT and CDR2 is FYEKMQ (reference sequence). The V and J ends lost 2 bases and 2 bases respectively, with 8 bases between them. The CDR3 DNA sequence: TGTGCCAGCAGCTTAAGCTTGAACACAGATACGCAGTATTTT. Protein sequence: CASSLSLNTDTQYF.

This chain links TRBV5-6 with TRBJ2-5; 8 nucleotides agree with TRBD1. The germline V gene has CDR1 SGHDT and CDR2 YYEEEE. The CDR3 has 14 residues. The junction had 4 bases not matched to a gene; V was cut back by 2 bases and J by 4 bases. The CDR3, as DNA: TGTGCCAGCAGCTTTGGGCAGGGGGCAGAGACCCAGTACTTC. It encodes CASSFGQGAETQYF.

This clonotype was seen more than once but under ten times. CDR3 nucleotides: TGTGCCAGCAGGTTACAGGGTTTGACTGAAGCTTTCTTT. This sequence encodes CASRLQGLTEAFF. J is TRBJ1-1 and V is TRBV27; D possibly corresponds to TRBD1 (6 bases). The germline V and J ends were trimmed by 6 bases and 5 bases, with 13 bases remaining between them. Looked up from germline, CDR1 is MNHEY and CDR2 is SMNVEV (reference sequence). The CDR3 runs to 13 residues.

This clonotype has more than one count but fewer than ten. One end of the junction does not line up with germline, which may come from a read error. The chain recombines TRBV7-9 with TRBJ2-5; weak D call: TRBD1 (5 bases). CDR3 length: 14 amino acids. Germline values: CDR1 SEHNR, CDR2 FQNEAQ (reference sequence). CDR3 residues: CTSSLGAGKETQYF. In nucleotides, the CDR3 is TGTACCAGCAGCTTAGGGGCAGGGAAAGAGACCCAGTACTTC.

This clonotype was detected many times. The chain is built from TRBV20-1 and TRBJ2-3; 8 bases are shared with TRBD2. This CDR3 has 18 amino acids. Trimming at V came to 0 bases and at J to 2 bases, leaving 13 bases not matched to a gene. Germline assignment: CDR1 DFQATT and CDR2 SNEGSKA (reference sequence). CDR3 region: CSARDGLGAGGPTDTQYF. The CDR3 coding sequence is TGCAGTGCTAGAGATGGTCTAGGCGCGGGAGGCCCCACAGATACGCAGTATTTT.

This clonotype was detected only a few times. The J gene is TRBJ2-7, the V gene TRBV7-9; 8 bases are shared with TRBD1. The V and J ends lost 4 bases and 3 bases, in that order; junction bases with no gene match: 8. The CDR3 is made up of 15 amino acids. Germline lookup yields CDR1 SEHNR and CDR2 FQNEAQ (reference sequence). This CDR3 reads CASSSDRVKFYEQYF. The CDR3 coding sequence is TGTGCCAGCAGCTCGGACAGGGTGAAATTCTACGAGCAGTACTTC.

V is TRBV19 and J is TRBJ2-3; the match to TRBD2 covers 7 bases. The CDR3 totals 13 residues. In germline, CDR1 is LNHDA, CDR2 SQIVND (reference sequence). Trimming at V came to 5 bases and at J to 11 bases, leaving 10 bases not matched to a gene. The CDR3 DNA reads TGTGCCAGTAGTGAATCGATTCCGGGGGGGCAGTATTTT. Translated: CASSESIPGGQYF.

This clonotype has a handful of counts. This chain links TRBV19 with TRBJ2-5; D might be TRBD1 (6 bases). Germline lookup yields CDR1 LNHDA and CDR2 SQIVND (reference sequence). CDR3 length: 14 residues. The germline V and J ends were trimmed by 7 bases and 0 bases, with 12 bases remaining between them. DNA for the CDR3: TGTGCCAGTACCCCGGACAGTAACCAAGAGACCCAGTACTTC. Translating it yields CASTPDSNQETQYF.

This clonotype came up a few times. This sequence joins TRBV4-1 and TRBJ2-7; the D is unclear. Germline assignment: CDR1 MGHRA and CDR2 YSYEKL. CDR3 length: 16 residues. The V and J ends lost 0 bases and 0 bases respectively, with 12 bases between them. CDR3 bases: TGCGCCAGCAGCCAAGAGTGGGGTCATGACTCCTACGAGCAGTACTTC. It translates to CASSQEWGHDSYEQYF.

This clonotype was picked up many times. Sequence at one end of the junction differs from germline and may be a read error. The chain is built from TRBV27 and TRBJ2-7; 9 positions match TRBD1. CDR1 and CDR2 from the germline V gene are MNHEY and SMNVEV (reference sequence). This CDR3 is 14 amino acids long. The CDR3 DNA reads as TGCGCCAGCAGCTTGGGGACAGGGCCCTACGAGCAGTACTTC. This translates into CASSLGTGPYEQYF.

The genes are TRBV28 and TRBJ2-1; 10 bases fit TRBD1. This CDR3 comprises 16 residues. The germline gives CDR1 MDHEN, CDR2 SYDVKM. The trim removed 2 bases at V and 1 base at J, leaving 2 bases unmatched. This CDR3 reads CASSLRTGGSYNEQFF. CDR3 coding DNA: TGTGCCAGCAGTTTAAGGACAGGGGGGTCCTACAATGAGCAGTTCTTC. Looking up the rest from reference TRBV28 and TRBJ2-1 gives the full variable domain: DVKVTQSSRYLVKRTGEKVFLECVQDMDHENMFWYRQDPGLGLRLIYFSYDVKMKEKGDIPEGYSVSREKKERFSLILESASTNQTSMYLCASSLRTGGSYNEQFFGPGTRLTVL.